One and the same sample provided the 15 T cell receptor beta chains below, sequenced in a study of CD8+ T cells in alopecia areata listed by TCRdb under 2018. Libraries were built with the immunoSEQ multiplex PCR assay. RNA was extracted from all samples and reverse transcribed into cDNA as template for TCR sequencing. TCRdb provides this immuneACCESS table in a form limited to in-frame rearrangements. Some clones are lacking; in checked studies, under half of them reflect an unresolved V gene, and why the rest are absent is not known. The sample table contains 150,000 to 200,000 clones; only one count was recorded for under 80% of them. The ten top clones hold 1.3% of the sample. This specimen's treatment or condition label, interpreted: oral pan-JAK inhibitor, 5-10 mg twice daily. Here the sequenced sample was CD4+ T cells sorted from blood, taken around week 50, from a patient treated with tofacitinib. All receptors derive from a human donor with alopecia areata.

Worth noting for this clone: In the same sample, other DNA sequences code for this CDR3. The chain combines TRBV6-5 with TRBJ2-2; D is ambiguous. Per germline, CDR1 MNHEY and CDR2 SVGAGI. The CDR3 sequence is 13 residues long. Trimming pared 0 bases from V and 1 base from J, leaving 0 bases between. The CDR3 loop reads CASSYSNTGELFF. DNA for the CDR3: TGTGCCAGCAGTTACTCGAACACCGGGGAGCTGTTTTTT.

This clone appeared many times. V usage is TRBV27 and J usage is TRBJ2-5, with unresolved D. V was cut by 5 bases and J by 5 bases, with 6 bases left in between. CDR3 size: 11 residues. Germline loops: CDR1 MNHEY, CDR2 SMNVEV (reference sequence). The CDR3 sequence is CASSDFETQYF. The CDR3 DNA reads TGTGCCAGCAGTGATTTTGAGACCCAGTACTTC.

This chain connects TRBV29-1 to TRBJ2-6, with D perhaps TRBD2 (5 bases). Germline V gene data show CDR1 as SQVTM and CDR2 as ANQGSEA. The CDR3 length is 15 residues. V was clipped by 6 bases and J by 2 bases, with 14 bases between them. The CDR3 DNA is TGCAGCGTCGAGACCGCGGGCGCTGGGGCCAACGTCCTGACTTTC. This gives the protein CSVETAGAGANVLTF.

A few counts support this clone. The chain couples TRBV15 to TRBJ2-6; D is unresolved. Germline lookup yields CDR1 LNHNV and CDR2 YYDKDF (reference sequence). Trimming took 6 bases from V and 0 from J, leaving 12 bases between them. This CDR3 contains 16 residues. The DNA for the CDR3 is TGTGCCACCAGTACCCAAGCCTTCTCTGGGGCCAACGTCCTGACTTTC. Protein product: CATSTQAFSGANVLTF.

This clone was seen only once. The genes are TRBV6-5 and TRBJ2-1; TRBD2 might be the D (5 bases). Looked up from germline, CDR1 is MNHEY and CDR2 is SVGAGI. V lost 3 bases and J lost 13, with 13 bases in between. The CDR3 contains 12 residues. The CDR3 sequence: CASSYISREQFF. In DNA, the CDR3 is TGTGCCAGCAGTTATATATCCCGGGAACAGTTCTTC.

The chain uses TRBV29-1 and TRBJ2-5; 7 positions match TRBD2. The germline CDR1 and CDR2 sequences are SQVTM and ANQGSEA. The CDR3 covers 15 residues. The J segment lost 5 bases and the V segment lost 3 bases, leaving 12 bases of the junction unmatched. The DNA of the CDR3 is TGCAGCGTTGACGTTGCGGGGGAGGTCGGGGAGACCCAGTACTTC. Its protein is CSVDVAGEVGETQYF.

The rearrangement links TRBV7-2 to TRBJ1-2; D possibly corresponds to TRBD1 (5 bases). V was shortened by 1 base and J by 2 bases, with 8 bases between the two germline ends. The CDR3 contains 14 residues. Germline V CDR1 and CDR2: SGHTA, FQGNSA. CDR3 sequence reads: CASSLDRNNYGYTF. The CDR3 DNA reads as TGTGCCAGCAGCTTAGACAGGAACAACTATGGCTACACCTTC.

The chain carries TRBV29-1 and TRBJ2-3, with 8 bases aligning to TRBD2. The CDR3 totals 13 residues. CDR1 and CDR2 (germline): SQVTM, ANQGSEA. The CDR3 nucleotides read TGCGGGAGCGGGGGACGTTTGACAGATACGCAGTATTTT. Its translation is CGSGGRLTDTQYF.

The chain has TRBV23-1 and TRBJ1-6, with 11 bases identical to TRBD1. TRBV23-1 is assigned to the ORF class and has an uncertain function. The CDR3 runs 15 residues. V lost 4 bases, J lost 9 bases, and 5 bases stayed unmatched. The chain's CDR3 is CASSRTGTGGSPLHF. The CDR3 bases are TGCGCCAGCAGTCGGACCGGGACAGGGGGTTCACCCCTCCACTTT.

The rearrangement joins TRBV25-1 to TRBJ1-1; no reliable D call. Trimming removed 5 bases at V and 0 bases at J, with 16 bases between. The CDR3 loop spans 16 amino acids. Looked up from germline, CDR1 is MGHDK and CDR2 is SYGVNS. CDR3 residues: CASSLAVGGLNTEAFF. CDR3 DNA sequence: TGTGCCAGCAGTCTAGCCGTAGGAGGATTGAACACTGAAGCTTTCTTT.

The chain uses TRBV4-3 and TRBJ2-5; D unclear. Germline assignment: CDR1 LGHNA and CDR2 YSLEER. Trimming removed 3 bases at V and 5 bases at J, with 16 bases between. This CDR3 contains 15 residues. The CDR3 is CASSQFGPGAETQYF. In DNA, the CDR3 is TGCGCCAGCAGCCAGTTCGGTCCTGGAGCGGAGACCCAGTACTTC.

This clone showed up just once. The rearrangement uses TRBV7-9 and TRBJ1-5; weak D call: TRBD1 (5 bases). V was shortened by 3 bases and J by 6 bases, with 9 bases between the two germline ends. CDR1 SEHNR and CDR2 FQNEAQ come from the germline V gene (reference sequence). The CDR3 has 13 residues. As DNA, the CDR3 is TGTGCCAGCAGCTTCGTGGGGGGTCAGCCCCAGCATTTT. It yields the protein CASSFVGGQPQHF.

DNA for the CDR3: TGTGCCTGGAATTATAGAGGGACGGTCTATGGCTACACCTTC. Encoded protein: CAWNYRGTVYGYTF. The chain links TRBV30 to TRBJ1-2; a weak D match, TRBD1 (5 bases). V shed 4 bases and J shed 4 bases, with 16 bases lying between them. This CDR3 spans 14 amino acids. Looked up from germline, CDR1 is GTSNPN and CDR2 is SVGIG (reference sequence).

V is TRBV6-6 and J is TRBJ2-6; perhaps TRBD1 as D (6 bases). Deletions cut 10 bases from V and 2 bases from J, with 12 bases between. The CDR3 has 14 amino acids. CDR1 is MNHNY and CDR2 is SVGAGI in the germline V gene (reference sequence). The CDR3 DNA sequence: TGTGCCACTACACGACAGGCTGGGGCCAACGTCCTGACTTTC. Protein: CATTRQAGANVLTF.

A single count supports this clone. The chain couples TRBV2 to TRBJ2-7; a weak D match, TRBD2 (5 bases). Germline CDR1 reads SNHLY; CDR2 reads FYNNEI. The CDR3 covers 13 residues. Trimming removed 6 bases from V and 6 bases from J, with 15 bases in between. The CDR3 is CASRQLSGSEQYF. The CDR3 DNA is TGTGCCAGCAGGCAGCTCTCGGGGTCCGAGCAGTACTTC.